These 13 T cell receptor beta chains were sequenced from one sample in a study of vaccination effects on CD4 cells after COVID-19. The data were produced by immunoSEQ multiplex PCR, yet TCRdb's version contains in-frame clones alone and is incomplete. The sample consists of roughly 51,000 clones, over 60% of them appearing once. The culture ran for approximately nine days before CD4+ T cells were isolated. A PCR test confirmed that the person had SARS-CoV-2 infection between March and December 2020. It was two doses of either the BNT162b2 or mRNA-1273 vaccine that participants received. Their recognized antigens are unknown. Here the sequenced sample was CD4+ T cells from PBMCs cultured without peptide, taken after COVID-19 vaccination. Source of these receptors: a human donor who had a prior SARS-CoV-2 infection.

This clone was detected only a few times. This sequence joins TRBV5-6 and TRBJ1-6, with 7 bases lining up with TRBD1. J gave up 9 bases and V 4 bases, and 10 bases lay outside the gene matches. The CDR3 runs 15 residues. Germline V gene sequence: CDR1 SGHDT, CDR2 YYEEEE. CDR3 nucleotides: TGTGCCAGCAGCCCCTCGACAGGGAGGGGTTCACCCCTCCACTTT. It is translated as CASSPSTGRGSPLHF.

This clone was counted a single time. The CDR3, as DNA: TGCGCCAGCAGCTCAGGGACTAGCGGGGGGGCAAATACAGATACGCAGTATTTT. It yields the protein CASSSGTSGGANTDTQYF. This sequence joins TRBV5-1 and TRBJ2-3; 16 nucleotides match TRBD2. The ends lost 3 bases at V and 3 bases at J; junction bases unmatched: 7. Germline V gene lookup returns CDR1 SGHRS and CDR2 YFSETQ. The CDR3 spans 18 residues.

CDR3 in amino acids: CASSSTGSNYGYTF. In nucleotides, the CDR3 is TGTGCCAGCAGTTCGACAGGGTCTAACTATGGCTACACCTTC. The chain couples TRBV28 to TRBJ1-2; TRBD1 matches at 7 bases. Trimming cost V 4 bases and J 0 bases; bases outside gene matches: 2. The CDR3 extends over 14 amino acids. Germline lookup yields CDR1 MDHEN and CDR2 SYDVKM.

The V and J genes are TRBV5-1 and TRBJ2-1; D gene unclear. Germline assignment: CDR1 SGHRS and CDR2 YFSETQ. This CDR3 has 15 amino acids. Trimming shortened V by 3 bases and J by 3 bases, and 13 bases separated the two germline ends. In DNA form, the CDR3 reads TGCGCCAGCAGCTCCAACAGCCGGAACTACAATGAGCAGTTCTTC. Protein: CASSSNSRNYNEQFF.

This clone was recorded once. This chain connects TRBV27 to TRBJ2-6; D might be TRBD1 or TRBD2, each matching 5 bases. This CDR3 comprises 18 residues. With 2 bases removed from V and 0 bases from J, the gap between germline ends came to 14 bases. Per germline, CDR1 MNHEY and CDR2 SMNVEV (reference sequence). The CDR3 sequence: CASSLEGPVPSGANVLTF. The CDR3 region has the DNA TGTGCCAGCAGTTTAGAGGGACCTGTTCCCTCTGGGGCCAACGTCCTGACTTTC.

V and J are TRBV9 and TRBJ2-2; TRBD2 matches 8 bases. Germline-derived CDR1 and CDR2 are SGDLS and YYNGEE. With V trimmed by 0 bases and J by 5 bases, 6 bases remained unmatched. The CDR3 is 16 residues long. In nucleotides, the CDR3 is TGTGCCAGCAGCGTAGACCGCGGGGGGTGGACCGGGGAGCTGTTTTTT. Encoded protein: CASSVDRGGWTGELFF.

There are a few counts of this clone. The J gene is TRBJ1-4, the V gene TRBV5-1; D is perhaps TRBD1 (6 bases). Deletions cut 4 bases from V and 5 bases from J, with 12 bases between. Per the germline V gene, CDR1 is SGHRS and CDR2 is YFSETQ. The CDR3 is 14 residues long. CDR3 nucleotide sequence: TGCGCCAGCAGCCCAGGACAGATAAATGAAAAACTGTTTTTT. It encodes CASSPGQINEKLFF.

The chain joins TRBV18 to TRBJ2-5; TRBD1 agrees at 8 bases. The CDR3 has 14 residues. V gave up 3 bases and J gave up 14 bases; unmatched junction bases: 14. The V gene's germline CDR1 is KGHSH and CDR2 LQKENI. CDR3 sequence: CASSPSTGESVGYF. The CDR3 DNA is TGTGCCAGCTCACCTTCGACAGGGGAGAGTGTAGGCTACTTC.

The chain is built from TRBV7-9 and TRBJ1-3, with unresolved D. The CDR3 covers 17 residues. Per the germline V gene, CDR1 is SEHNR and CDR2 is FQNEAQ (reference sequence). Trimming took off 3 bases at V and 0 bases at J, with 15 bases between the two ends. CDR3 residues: CASSLNTALSSGNTIYF. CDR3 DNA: TGTGCCAGCAGCTTGAACACCGCCCTGAGCTCTGGAAACACCATATATTTT.

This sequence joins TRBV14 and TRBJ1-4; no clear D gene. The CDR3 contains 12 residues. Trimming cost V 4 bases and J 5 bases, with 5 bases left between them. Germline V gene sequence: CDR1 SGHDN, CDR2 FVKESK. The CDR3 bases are TGTGCCAGCAGCCTAGGGAATGAAAAACTGTTTTTT. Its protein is CASSLGNEKLFF.

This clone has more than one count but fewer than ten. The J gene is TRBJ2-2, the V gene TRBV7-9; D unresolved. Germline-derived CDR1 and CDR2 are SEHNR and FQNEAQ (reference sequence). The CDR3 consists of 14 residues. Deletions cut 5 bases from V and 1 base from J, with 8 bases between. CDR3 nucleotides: TGTGCCAGCAGCCCAAACCTGAACACCGGGGAGCTGTTTTTT. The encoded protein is CASSPNLNTGELFF.

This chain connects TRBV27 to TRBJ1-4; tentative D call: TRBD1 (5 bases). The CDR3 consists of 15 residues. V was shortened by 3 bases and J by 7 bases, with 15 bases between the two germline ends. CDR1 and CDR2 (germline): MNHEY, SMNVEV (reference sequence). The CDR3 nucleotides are TGTGCCAGCAGTTTGTTCCGGGACCCTGTTGAAAAACTGTTTTTT. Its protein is CASSLFRDPVEKLFF.

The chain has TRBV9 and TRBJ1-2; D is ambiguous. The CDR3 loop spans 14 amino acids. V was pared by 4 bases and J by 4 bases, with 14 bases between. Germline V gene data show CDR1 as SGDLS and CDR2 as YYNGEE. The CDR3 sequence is CASSRAVRSYGYTF. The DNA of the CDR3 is TGTGCCAGCAGCCGAGCTGTCCGCTCCTATGGCTACACCTTC.